These 13 T cell receptor beta chains were sequenced from one sample in a study of control samples from healthy donors and cancer patients (dated by TCRdb to 2020 to 2022). Library creation used the immunoSEQ multiplex PCR assay. TCRdb took over this immuneACCESS table, retaining in-frame rearrangements with V and J assigned. Such tables are incomplete; in checked studies, under half of the missing clones stem from an unresolved V gene, and the remainder is unexplained. The table for this sample lists about 100,000 clones; roughly 84% of them were counted only once. The leading ten clones occupy approximately 20% of the sample. The sample was blood. These receptors were obtained from a woman aged 45-60 years in good health.

In this sample, this clone turned up a few times. This chain connects TRBV4-1 to TRBJ2-7, with 12 bases fitting TRBD2. CDR1 and CDR2 from the germline V gene are MGHRA and YSYEKL. The CDR3 has 18 amino acids. V lost 1 base, J lost 3 bases, and 10 bases stayed unmatched. The CDR3 DNA is TGCGCCAGCAGCCAAGTTAGTGGCACTAGCGGGAGGATCTACGAGCAGTACGTC. Translation: CASSQVSGTSGRIYEQYV.

The J gene is TRBJ2-5, the V gene TRBV5-6; TRBD2 aligns across 12 bases. The CDR3 runs to 16 residues. CDR1 is SGHDT and CDR2 is YYEEEE in the germline V gene. V dropped 4 bases and J dropped 5; count of bases not matched to a gene: 9. The CDR3 nucleotides are TGTGCCAGCAGCGAGACCCTAGCGGGGGGGCTGGAGACCCAGTACTTC. Its protein is CASSETLAGGLETQYF. Combining the CDR3 with reference TRBV5-6 and TRBJ2-5 gives the whole variable domain DAGVTQSPTHLIKTRGQQVTLRCSPKSGHDTVSWYQQALGQGPQFIFQYYEEEERQRGNFPDRFSGHQFPNYSSELNVNALLLGDSALYLCASSETLAGGLETQYFGPGTRLLVL.

V usage is TRBV6-5 and J usage is TRBJ2-5; D remains ambiguous. This CDR3 has 14 amino acids. Trimming took off 6 bases at V and 3 bases at J, with 14 bases between the two ends. Germline CDR1 reads MNHEY; CDR2 reads SVGAGI. In nucleotides, the CDR3 is TGTGCCAGCAGACTGACCCTAACGAAAGAGACCCAGTACTTC. It translates to CASRLTLTKETQYF.

V and J are TRBV11-2 and TRBJ2-2, with 8 bases identical to TRBD1. The CDR3 is made up of 14 amino acids. CDR1 and CDR2 (germline): SGHAT, FQNNGV. Losses at the gene ends were 5 bases for V and 7 bases for J; bases not matched to a gene: 6. The CDR3 region has the DNA TGTGCCAGCAGCGTCGGGACAGGCATCGGGGAGCTGTTTTTT. Its translation is CASSVGTGIGELFF.

The chain uses TRBV18 and TRBJ1-1; maybe TRBD1 (5 bases). The germline V gene encodes CDR1 KGHSH and CDR2 LQKENI. CDR3 size: 16 residues. Trimming took off 6 bases at V and 3 bases at J, with 20 bases between the two ends. The CDR3 DNA sequence: TGTGCCAGCTCCCTTACCGCGCAGGGCTCCCACACTGAAGCTTTCTTT. Translating it yields CASSLTAQGSHTEAFF. Using reference TRBV18 and TRBJ1-1 for the parts outside the CDR3, the full variable domain is NAGVMQNPRHLVRRRGQEARLRCSPMKGHSHVYWYRQLPEEGLKFMVYLQKENIIDESGMPKERFSAEFPKEGPSILRIQQVVRGDSAAYFCASSLTAQGSHTEAFFGQGTRLTVV.

V is TRBV6-5 and J is TRBJ2-1; D ambiguous. The CDR3 sequence is 11 residues long. Between the trimmed V and J ends, which lost 6 bases and 10 bases, there was a span of 10 bases. The germline CDR1 and CDR2 sequences are MNHEY and SVGAGI. For the CDR3, the DNA is TGTGCCAGCAGGGCGAACGGGGAGCAGTTCTTC. This sequence encodes CASRANGEQFF.

The chain links TRBV4-1 to TRBJ1-1, with 12 bases fitting TRBD1. From germline, CDR1 is MGHRA and CDR2 YSYEKL. CDR3 length equals 17 residues. V gave up 1 base and J gave up 4 bases; unmatched junction bases: 7. CDR3 nucleotides: TGCGCCAGCAGCCAAGTCTGGGACAGGGGGCCTGGCACTGAAGCTTTCTTT. It translates to CASSQVWDRGPGTEAFF.

This clone was detected a few times. The gene calls are TRBV30 and TRBJ1-1; D is possibly TRBD1 (5 bases). The V gene lost 2 bases and the J gene lost 7 bases, with 11 bases spanning the gap. In germline, CDR1 is GTSNPN, CDR2 SVGIG (reference sequence). The CDR3 contains 12 residues. The CDR3, as DNA: TGTGCCTGGAGTTGGGCAGGGATTGAAGCTTTCTTT. Amino acids: CAWSWAGIEAFF.

The chain employs TRBV29-1 and TRBJ1-1, with TRBD1 matching over 7 bases. CDR1 and CDR2 from the germline V gene are SQVTM and ANQGSEA. This CDR3 is 15 amino acids long. Trimming at V came to 2 bases and at J to 4 bases, leaving 10 bases not matched to a gene. The CDR3 loop is CSVENAIPGGTEAFF. The DNA for the CDR3 is TGCAGCGTTGAAAATGCCATCCCAGGGGGCACTGAAGCTTTCTTT.

The chain employs TRBV15 and TRBJ1-5; D gene ambiguous. CDR3 length: 15 residues. Trimming removed 3 bases at V and 0 bases at J, with 9 bases between. CDR1 is LNHNV, CDR2 YYDKDF, per germline (reference sequence). The CDR3 loop is CATSRENYSNQPQHF. The DNA for the CDR3 is TGTGCCACCAGCAGGGAGAACTATAGCAATCAGCCCCAGCATTTT.

The genes are TRBV5-1 and TRBJ1-4; possible D gene TRBD1, 6 bases. CDR1 and CDR2 (germline): SGHRS, YFSETQ. The CDR3 runs to 14 residues. Deletions cut 2 bases from V and 7 bases from J, with 12 bases between. The CDR3 coding sequence is TGCGCCAGCAGCTTCCGGGACACTCGTGAAAAACTGTTTTTT. Residues: CASSFRDTREKLFF.

V gene TRBV11-2 combines with J gene TRBJ2-7, with a weak D call TRBD2 (5 bases). CDR3 length equals 13 residues. Deletions cut 3 bases from V and 1 base from J, with 7 bases between. Looked up from germline, CDR1 is SGHAT and CDR2 is FQNNGV. The CDR3 DNA sequence: TGTGCCAGCAGCTTGAGGGAGTCCTACGAGCAGTACGTC. Amino acids: CASSLRESYEQYV.

The V call is TRBV4-1, the J call TRBJ1-2; D remains unclear. Germline V gene lookup returns CDR1 MGHRA and CDR2 YSYEKL. This CDR3 spans 15 amino acids. V gave up 1 base and J gave up 3 bases, with 12 bases separating them. For the CDR3, the DNA is TGCGCCAGCAGCCAAGGCCGGTCAAGAGACTATGGCTACACCTTC. Protein sequence: CASSQGRSRDYGYTF.